This T cell receptor (beta chain) was obtained from a study of control samples from healthy donors and cancer patients. Some clones are missing from TCRdb's copy, which holds only in-frame ones; the method was immunoSEQ multiplex PCR. The data contain 150,000 to 200,000 clones, 94% of them singletons. The source material was blood. This TCR derives from a woman younger than 30 in good health.

CDR3 in amino acids: CASSLEGNEQFF. The CDR3 DNA follows: TGTGCCAGCAGCTTGGAGGGAAATGAGCAGTTCTTC. The rearrangement joins TRBV5-6 to TRBJ2-1; D unresolved. V lost 0 bases and J lost 7, with 5 bases in between. The germline V gene encodes CDR1 SGHDT and CDR2 YYEEEE. The CDR3 consists of 12 residues. Filled out from reference TRBV5-6 and TRBJ2-1, the complete variable domain reads DAGVTQSPTHLIKTRGQQVTLRCSPKSGHDTVSWYQQALGQGPQFIFQYYEEEERQRGNFPDRFSGHQFPNYSSELNVNALLLGDSALYLCASSLEGNEQFFGPGTRLTVL.